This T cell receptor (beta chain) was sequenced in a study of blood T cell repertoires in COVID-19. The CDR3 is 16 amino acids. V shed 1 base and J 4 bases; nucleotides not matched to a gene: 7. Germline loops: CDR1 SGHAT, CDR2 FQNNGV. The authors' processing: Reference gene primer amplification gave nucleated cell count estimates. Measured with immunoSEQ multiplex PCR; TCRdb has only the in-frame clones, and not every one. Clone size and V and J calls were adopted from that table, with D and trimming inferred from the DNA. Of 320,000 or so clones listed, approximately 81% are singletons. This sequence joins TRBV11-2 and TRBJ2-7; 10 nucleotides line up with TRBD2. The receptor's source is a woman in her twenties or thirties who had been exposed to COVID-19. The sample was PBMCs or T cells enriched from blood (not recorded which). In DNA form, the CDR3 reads TGTGCCAGCAGCTTAGGCAGCGGGGGGGCGGTGTACGAGCAGTACTTC. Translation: CASSLGSGGAVYEQYF.